This T cell receptor (beta chain) was retrieved from a study of T cells in Graves' hyperthyroidism and ophthalmopathy (dated by TCRdb to between 2018 and 2021). Looking at the study overall: Peripheral blood was sampled at the time of initial diagnosis, prior to any treatment. To identify distinguishing TCR V-J signatures, a discovery cohort of around 100 patients was used, comprising some 43 with Graves' ophthalmopathy and approximately 57 with stable Graves' hyperthyroidism. Prospective prediction of ophthalmopathy was tested in an independent validation cohort of 18 to 20 hyperthyroidism patients and 17 patients who later progressed to ophthalmopathy. The 100 discovery patients were randomly split 7:3 into training and test sets. In addition, the study compared T-cell repertoires in thyroid tissue and in blood from several Graves' hyperthyroidism patients. After sampling, hyperthyroidism patients received methimazole starting at 30 mg daily, and ophthalmopathy patients received high-dose intravenous methylprednisolone. TCR Vbeta CDR3 sequencing of roughly 140 peripheral blood samples (approximately 44 ophthalmopathy, 75 to 85 hyperthyroidism and roughly 17 progressor patients) is reported in the paper.

The TCR beta CDR3 regions were amplified from the RNA transcripts. The first round of RT-PCR for the TCR CDR3 was performed with the HTBI primer set and the Qiagen OneStep RT-PCR kit. The libraries were constructed in a second round of multiplex PCR and then size-selected and purified. Libraries were sequenced paired-end with 100 bp reads on an Illumina HiSeq2000. From the authors' description of their analysis: SOAPnuke was used to process the raw data, throwing out any read that contained adapters or uncalled bases, had a mean Phred below 15, or lacked an exact constant-primer or identifier match. COPE v1.2.5 was used to merge high-quality paired reads, and clonotypes were defined as unique nucleotide sequences. MiTCR v1.1 was used to align clonotypes to the IMGT TRBV, TRBD and TRBJ reference segments. Analysis was restricted to V-J combinations with a frequency above 0.0001, which covered approximately 99% of repertoires. A TCS score was defined as the ratio between F50 (clonal expansion) and ExV (chaos), using BLOSUM62-based TCRdist between CDR3 peptides within each V-J. Welch's t-statistics and random forest reduced 500 to 550 V-J features to about 12, which were used in a naive Bayes classifier (R e1071). TCRdb reprocessed the public reads (quality trimming at Q25 with fastp, clone calling with MiXCR) and kept in-frame beta chains. A single entry per CDR3 protein holds the most common genes and DNA from its merged rows. The V and J calls, along with clone size, are taken from TCRdb and not from the paper's own processing. This sample holds around 600,000 distinct CDR3 sequences; roughly 16% were observed only once. Roughly 3.4% of the sample is taken by the ten largest.

In the ophthalmopathy patients, disease was moderately to severely active, with a Clinical Activity Score of 3 or more, a NOSPECS grade of 4 or more, and a duration of less than 3 months. Patients with uncontrolled infections, other autoimmune diseases, pregnancy or lactation were excluded. Diagnoses were based on clinical symptoms, serum thyroxine and TRAb, thyroid ultrasound and orbital computed tomography. PBMCs were isolated from 10 ml of fresh peripheral blood by Ficoll-Paque density gradient centrifugation. Total RNA was extracted with Trizol reagent, and quality was checked on an Agilent 2100 Bioanalyzer. The CDR3, from cysteine to phenylalanine, totals 14 residues. The entry retains the CDR3 DNA only, 42 bases that are in frame from base 1. Per the germline V gene, SNHLY is the CDR1 and FYNNEI is the CDR2. V lost 2 bases and J lost 3 bases; the stretch between them is 8 bases long. General study outcomes and caveats: Most expanded thyroid clonotypes (frequency above 0.001) were also detected in blood, a finding suggesting that blood repertoires may reflect thyroid immune responses. In validation, the model predicted progression to ophthalmopathy with 60% to 71% sensitivity and about 72% specificity, a median of roughly seven months before onset. No statistical method was used to fix the sample size in advance, and group allocation was not hidden from the investigators. A 13 V-J signature model separated ophthalmopathy from stable hyperthyroidism, with around 91% sensitivity and 81.08% specificity in cross-validation and 80%/75% in testing.

This clonotype occurred many times. The target of this receptor is not known. Base qualities are not recorded, but no much larger clone differs from it by a single base. The receptor was isolated from a woman aged 40 to 55 with Graves' ophthalmopathy. The chain is assembled from TRBV2 and TRBJ2-1; TRBD2 might be the D gene, on 5 matching bases. Sequencing was done on a sample of blood. In nucleotides, the sequence is TGTGCCAGCAGTGAACTAGCAAACTACAATGAGCAGTTCTTC. It translates to CASSELANYNEQFF.